The 21 T cell receptor beta chains given below trace back to one sample, sequenced in a study of blood T cell repertoires in COVID-19. Sequencing used immunoSEQ multiplex PCR; TCRdb keeps in-frame clones, though not all of them. The sample consists of 100,000 or so clones, 70% to 90% of them appearing once. The specimen was peripheral blood. The origin of the receptors is a man in his sixties with acute or convalescent COVID-19.

The chain combines TRBV7-9 with TRBJ1-1; 7 nucleotides match TRBD1. Germline lookup yields CDR1 SEHNR and CDR2 FQNEAQ (reference sequence). This CDR3 has 14 amino acids. The J segment lost 9 bases and the V segment lost 5 bases, leaving 12 bases of the junction unmatched. The CDR3 region has the DNA TGTGCCAGCAGCCCGGGACAGCCGAGGGGTAAAGCTTTCTTT. Translation gives CASSPGQPRGKAFF.

DNA of the CDR3: TGTGCCAGTAGTCCGGGGACAGGGGGTGGTCAGCCCCAGCATTTT. This codes for CASSPGTGGGQPQHF. The chain employs TRBV19 and TRBJ1-5; TRBD1 agrees at 11 bases. In germline, CDR1 is LNHDA, CDR2 SQIVND (reference sequence). Trimming removed 5 bases from V and 6 bases from J; junction bases left unmatched: 6. The CDR3 totals 15 residues.

A remark on this clone: This CDR3 is also generated by other DNA sequences in the sample. The chain combines TRBV5-4 with TRBJ1-2, with D tentatively TRBD1 (6 bases). CDR3 size: 13 residues. V gave up 7 bases and J gave up 2 bases, with 12 bases separating them. The germline gives CDR1 SGHNT, CDR2 YYREEE (reference sequence). The CDR3 here is CASSLDRNYGYTF. CDR3 sequence (DNA): TGTGCCAGCTCTTTGGACAGAAACTATGGCTACACCTTC.

The chain uses TRBV5-1 and TRBJ2-2, with TRBD1 matching 7 bases. The germline V gene has CDR1 SGHRS and CDR2 YFSETQ. V lost 4 bases to trimming and J lost 1 base; unmatched junction nucleotides: 7. The CDR3 is made up of 16 amino acids. The CDR3 sequence is CASSLRQGLNTGELFF. The CDR3 DNA follows: TGCGCCAGCAGCCTCAGACAGGGTCTGAACACCGGGGAGCTGTTTTTT.

The CDR3 DNA is TGTGCCAGCAGCTTCTTCGGGAGGGACACAGATACGCAGTATTTT. Encoded protein: CASSFFGRDTDTQYF. The chain carries TRBV5-4 and TRBJ2-3; 8 bases agree with TRBD2. The CDR3 length is 15 residues. Losses at the gene ends were 2 bases for V and 2 bases for J; bases not matched to a gene: 4. Germline CDR1 SGHNT, CDR2 YYREEE (reference sequence).

This clone was seen only a few times. The CDR3 region has the DNA TGTGCCATCAGTGAGTCTGGACAGGCGGTCCTGGGGGAGCAGTACTTC. Protein: CAISESGQAVLGEQYF. The rearrangement uses TRBV10-3 and TRBJ2-7, with TRBD1 matching over 7 bases. V dropped 0 bases and J dropped 7; count of bases not matched to a gene: 12. CDR3 length equals 16 residues. Germline lookup yields CDR1 ENHRY and CDR2 SYGVKD.

The chain uses TRBV3-1 (or the pseudogene TRBV3-2) and TRBJ2-2; a weak D match, TRBD2 (6 bases). CDR1 and CDR2 from the germline V gene are LGHDT and YNNKEL (reference sequence). CDR3 length: 16 amino acids. V lost 4 bases to trimming and J lost 2 bases, with 14 bases between them. CDR3 protein: CASSRGSSGNTGELFF. CDR3 DNA sequence: TGTGCCAGCAGCCGGGGGAGTAGCGGTAACACCGGGGAGCTGTTTTTT.

The rearrangement links TRBV9 to TRBJ2-1; 12 nucleotides align to TRBD2. Unmatched junction bases numbered 6, after V lost 0 bases and J lost 5 bases. Looked up from germline, CDR1 is SGDLS and CDR2 is YYNGEE. The CDR3 runs 17 residues. The CDR3 reads CASSVGLAGETNNEQFF. CDR3 coding DNA: TGTGCCAGCAGCGTAGGACTAGCGGGAGAGACTAACAATGAGCAGTTCTTC.

The CDR3 here is CASSLNRNYEQYF. In DNA, the CDR3 is TGCGCCAGCAGCTTGAACAGAAACTACGAGCAGTACTTC. This chain links TRBV5-1 with TRBJ2-7; D ambiguous. The CDR3 has 13 residues. Germline CDR1 SGHRS, CDR2 YFSETQ. V lost 1 base to trimming and J lost 3 bases, with 8 bases between them.

The V gene is TRBV30, the J gene TRBJ1-1; D unresolved. The germline V and J ends were trimmed by 3 bases and 8 bases, with 10 bases remaining between them. The germline V gene has CDR1 GTSNPN and CDR2 SVGIG (reference sequence). The CDR3 totals 11 residues. The DNA for the CDR3 is TGTGCCTGGAGGCGAATCTCCGAAGCTTTCTTT. Amino acid sequence: CAWRRISEAFF.

CDR3 sequence (DNA): TGTGCCAGCAGTTACGGAGGGGGCATTGACACTGAAGCTTTCTTT. Its translation: CASSYGGGIDTEAFF. The chain has TRBV19 and TRBJ1-1; 7 bases line up with TRBD1. V shed 9 bases, J shed 3 bases, and the junction held 13 bases outside the gene matches. CDR1 LNHDA and CDR2 SQIVND come from the germline V gene (reference sequence). This CDR3 comprises 15 residues.

This chain uses TRBV4-2 with TRBJ2-7, with 8 bases aligning to TRBD1. This CDR3 is built from 15 residues. J was trimmed by 5 bases and V by 1 base; bases with no gene match: 7. The V gene's germline CDR1 is LGHNA and CDR2 YNFKEQ. CDR3 protein: CASSQGGRTGNEQYF. The CDR3 bases are TGTGCCAGCAGCCAAGGTGGAAGGACAGGGAACGAGCAGTACTTC.

The chain employs TRBV6-5 and TRBJ2-7; TRBD1 aligns across 10 bases. The J segment lost 3 bases and the V segment lost 6 bases, leaving 8 bases of the junction unmatched. CDR3 length: 15 amino acids. Germline V gene sequence: CDR1 MNHEY, CDR2 SVGAGI. The CDR3 is CASSAEGTGVYEQYF. CDR3 sequence (DNA): TGTGCCAGCAGCGCTGAAGGGACAGGGGTCTACGAGCAGTACTTC.

The chain couples TRBV10-1 to TRBJ2-1, with TRBD2 matching over 8 bases. The CDR3 runs to 16 residues. Unmatched junction bases numbered 13, after V lost 5 bases and J lost 7 bases. The germline CDR1 and CDR2 sequences are WNHNN and SYGVQD (reference sequence). The CDR3 region has the DNA TGCGCCAGCAGTTCCCCCGGGACTAGTGGTAGGAATGAGCAGTTCTTC. The encoded protein is CASSSPGTSGRNEQFF.

In its sample, this clone was seen once. The chain is built from TRBV2 and TRBJ1-2, with 10 bases matching TRBD1. Losses at the gene ends were 3 bases for V and 4 bases for J; bases not matched to a gene: 5. The CDR3 runs to 15 residues. Germline-derived CDR1 and CDR2 are SNHLY and FYNNEI. The CDR3 protein is CASSDRTGGLYGYTF. The CDR3 bases are TGTGCCAGCAGTGACAGGACAGGGGGACTCTATGGCTACACCTTC.

This clone has just a few counts. The chain carries TRBV19 and TRBJ1-5; 10 positions agree with TRBD1. This CDR3 spans 18 amino acids. V dropped 0 bases and J dropped 4; count of bases not matched to a gene: 9. CDR1 is LNHDA and CDR2 is SQIVND in the germline V gene (reference sequence). CDR3 in amino acids: CASSIDRGTGATNQPQHF. The CDR3 region has the DNA TGTGCCAGTAGTATAGATCGGGGGACAGGGGCGACTAATCAGCCCCAGCATTTT. The full variable domain, in which reference TRBV19 and TRBJ1-5 provide the parts outside the CDR3, is DGGITQSPKYLFRKEGQNVTLSCEQNLNHDAMYWYRQDPGQGLRLIYYSQIVNDFQKGDIAEGYSVSREKKESFPLTVTSAQKNPTAFYLCASSIDRGTGATNQPQHFGDGTRLSIL.

The rearrangement uses TRBV19 and TRBJ2-4, with 7 bases fitting TRBD2. CDR3 length: 15 amino acids. V was clipped by 1 base and J by 6 bases; unmatched bases: 6. In germline, CDR1 is LNHDA, CDR2 SQIVND (reference sequence). This CDR3 reads CASSIGGGLGNIQYF. The CDR3 nucleotides read TGTGCCAGTAGTATAGGGGGGGGACTTGGAAACATTCAGTACTTC.

The rearrangement uses TRBV7-8 and TRBJ1-5; TRBD1 aligns across 10 bases. The CDR3 length is 17 residues. CDR1 is SGHVS, CDR2 FQNEAQ, per germline. Trimming at V came to 5 bases and at J to 0 bases, leaving 7 bases not matched to a gene. CDR3 bases: TGTGCCAGCAGCCGCGGACAGGGGGAATATAGCAATCAGCCCCAGCATTTT. Translating gives CASSRGQGEYSNQPQHF.

The V gene is TRBV21-1, the J gene TRBJ1-4; the table names TRBD1, a call not compared with the DNA. TRBV21-1 is termed a pseudogene. This CDR3 spans 16 amino acids. CDR3 sequence: CASSKGTATNNEKLFF. Here the CDR3 DNA reads TGTGCCAGCAGCAAAGGGACAGCCACTAATAATGAAAAACTGTTTTTT.

This clone has a single count. The chain couples TRBV10-1 to TRBJ1-6, with D unclear. V lost 4 bases, J lost 9 bases, and 4 bases lay in between. Looked up from germline, CDR1 is WNHNN and CDR2 is SYGVQD (reference sequence). CDR3 size: 11 residues. The CDR3 region is CASSATSPLHF. In DNA form, the CDR3 reads TGCGCCAGCAGTGCTACTTCACCCCTCCACTTT.

This chain joins TRBV2 and TRBJ1-4; 9 bases are shared with TRBD1. Looked up from germline, CDR1 is SNHLY and CDR2 is FYNNEI. The CDR3 runs 15 residues. V shed 6 bases and J 7 bases; nucleotides not matched to a gene: 9. In DNA, the CDR3 is TGTGCCAGCAGGGAACGGACAGGGGTGTTTGAAAAACTGTTTTTT. It codes for CASRERTGVFEKLFF.